This entry features one T cell receptor (beta chain) sequence. Its antigen is as yet unknown. The PCR made use of 60 Vbeta and 13 Jbeta primers. Assay used: immunoSEQ multiplex PCR; TCRdb lists only in-frame clones, some missing. The sample shows about 120,000 clones, 70% to 75% of them seen only once. These data originate in a study of cytomegalovirus exposure and HLA in healthy donors. CDR1 and CDR2 (germline): MNHNY, SVGAGI (reference sequence). V trimming: 4 bases; J trimming: 11 bases; junction bases outside the gene matches: 11. The CDR3 sequence is 15 residues long. Broader study findings: Later findings reportedly placed an Asian-associated ancestry cluster below the roughly 660-donor mean for N-insertions. The classifier reportedly diagnosed cytomegalovirus status with high specificity and sensitivity.

This receptor was identified in a woman in her thirties or forties in good health and CMV-seronegative. What was sequenced was PBMCs. The rearrangement uses TRBV6-6 and TRBJ1-6, with 7 bases fitting TRBD1. DNA of the CDR3: TGTGCCAGCAGTTCCGGGACAGCGGCAGCGCCACCCCTCCACTTT. This codes for CASSSGTAAAPPLHF.